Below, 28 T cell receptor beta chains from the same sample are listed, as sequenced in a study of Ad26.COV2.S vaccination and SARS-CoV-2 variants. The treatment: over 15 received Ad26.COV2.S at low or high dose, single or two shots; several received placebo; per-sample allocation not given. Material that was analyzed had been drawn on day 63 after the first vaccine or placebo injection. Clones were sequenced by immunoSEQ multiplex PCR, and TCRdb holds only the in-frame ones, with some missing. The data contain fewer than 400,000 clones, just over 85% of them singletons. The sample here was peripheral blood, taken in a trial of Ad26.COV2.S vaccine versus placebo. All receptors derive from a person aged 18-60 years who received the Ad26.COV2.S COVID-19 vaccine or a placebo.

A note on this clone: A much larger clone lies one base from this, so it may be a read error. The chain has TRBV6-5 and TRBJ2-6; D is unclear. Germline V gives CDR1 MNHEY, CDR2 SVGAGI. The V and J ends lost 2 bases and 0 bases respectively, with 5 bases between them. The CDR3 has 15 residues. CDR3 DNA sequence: TGTGCCAGCAGTTACAGGGACTCTGGGGCCAACGTCCTGACTTTC. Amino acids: CASSYRDSGANVLTF.

Here the CDR3 DNA reads TGTGCCTGGAGTGTCGGGGTTAACTCCTACGAGCAGTACTTC. Its protein is CAWSVGVNSYEQYF. This chain connects TRBV30 to TRBJ2-7; D possibly corresponds to TRBD2 (5 bases). Between the trimmed V and J ends, which lost 0 bases and 0 bases, there was a span of 9 bases. Germline CDR1 reads GTSNPN; CDR2 reads SVGIG (reference sequence). This CDR3 has 14 amino acids.

In DNA, the CDR3 is TGTGCCTGGAGTATTGCAATCGCCCAAGAGACCCAGTACTTC. As protein: CAWSIAIAQETQYF. The V and J genes are TRBV30 and TRBJ2-5; D is unresolved. The length of the CDR3 is 14 residues. CDR1 and CDR2 (germline): GTSNPN, SVGIG (reference sequence). V lost 2 bases, J lost 1 base, and 11 bases lay in between.

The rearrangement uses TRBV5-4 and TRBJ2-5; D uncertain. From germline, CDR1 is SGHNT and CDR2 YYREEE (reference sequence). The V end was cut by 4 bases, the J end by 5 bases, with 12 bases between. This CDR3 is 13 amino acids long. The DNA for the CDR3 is TGTGCCAGCAGCCGTAACTACGGTGAGACCCAGTACTTC. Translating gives CASSRNYGETQYF.

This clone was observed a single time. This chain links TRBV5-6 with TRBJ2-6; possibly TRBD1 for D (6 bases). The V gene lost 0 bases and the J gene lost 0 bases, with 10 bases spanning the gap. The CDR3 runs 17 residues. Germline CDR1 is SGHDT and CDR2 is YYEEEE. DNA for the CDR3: TGTGCCAGCAGCTTGGAAACAGGGAACTCTGGGGCCAACGTCCTGACTTTC. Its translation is CASSLETGNSGANVLTF.

CDR3 residues: CASSATVGSPLHF. CDR3 bases: TGTGCCAGCAGCGCGACAGTTGGCTCACCCCTCCACTTT. The chain uses TRBV7-9 and TRBJ1-6, with D perhaps matching TRBD1 (5 bases). The ends were cut back, 5 bases at V and 10 bases at J, with 12 bases in the middle. Germline CDR1 is SEHNR and CDR2 is FQNEAQ (reference sequence). The CDR3 sequence is 13 residues long.

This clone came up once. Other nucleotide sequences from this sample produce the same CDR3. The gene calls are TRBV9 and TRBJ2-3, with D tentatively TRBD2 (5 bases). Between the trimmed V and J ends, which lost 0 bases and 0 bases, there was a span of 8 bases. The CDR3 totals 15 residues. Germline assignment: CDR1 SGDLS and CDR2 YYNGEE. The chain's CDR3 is CASSVGGSSTDTQYF. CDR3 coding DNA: TGTGCCAGCAGCGTAGGAGGGAGCAGCACAGATACGCAGTATTTT.

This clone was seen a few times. The CDR3 is CASSSPQGSYTF. The CDR3 DNA is TGTGCCAGCAGTTCACCACAGGGTAGTTACACCTTC. The genes are TRBV12-3 or TRBV12-4 and TRBJ1-2; tentatively, D is TRBD1 (6 bases). Trimming cost V 4 bases and J 11 bases, with 14 bases left between them. The CDR3 consists of 12 residues.

For the CDR3, the DNA is TGTGCCAGCAGCTTCGGAGGGAACACTGAAGCTTTCTTT. Protein: CASSFGGNTEAFF. The rearrangement joins TRBV7-3 to TRBJ1-1, with D uncertain. The CDR3 length is 13 residues. Trimming removed 3 bases from V and 1 base from J, with 6 bases in between. From germline, CDR1 is SGHTA and CDR2 FQGTGA.

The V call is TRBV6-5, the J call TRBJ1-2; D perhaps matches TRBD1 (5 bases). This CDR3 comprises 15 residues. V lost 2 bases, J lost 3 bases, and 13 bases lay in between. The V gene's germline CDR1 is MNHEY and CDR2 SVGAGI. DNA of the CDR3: TGTGCCAGCAGTTACGGGGGTAGGATAGACTATGGCTACACCTTC. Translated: CASSYGGRIDYGYTF.

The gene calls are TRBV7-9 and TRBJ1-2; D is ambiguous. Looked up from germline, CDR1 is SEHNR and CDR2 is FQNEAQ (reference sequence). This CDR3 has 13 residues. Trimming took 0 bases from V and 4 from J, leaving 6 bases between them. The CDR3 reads CASSLADRYGYTF. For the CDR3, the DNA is TGTGCCAGCAGCTTAGCAGACCGCTATGGCTACACCTTC.

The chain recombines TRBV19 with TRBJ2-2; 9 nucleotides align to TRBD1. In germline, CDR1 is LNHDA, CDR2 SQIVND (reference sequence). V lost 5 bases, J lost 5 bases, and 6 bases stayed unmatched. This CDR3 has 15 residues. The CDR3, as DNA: TGTGCCAGTAGTGTCCCCGGGACAGGGACCGGGGAGCTGTTTTTT. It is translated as CASSVPGTGTGELFF.

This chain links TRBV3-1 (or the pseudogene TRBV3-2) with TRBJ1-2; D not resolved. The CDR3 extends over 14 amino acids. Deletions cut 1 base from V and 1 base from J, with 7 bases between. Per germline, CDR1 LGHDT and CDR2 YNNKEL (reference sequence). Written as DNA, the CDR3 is TGTGCCAGCAGCCAAGGTAGATATAACTATGGCTACACCTTC. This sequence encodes CASSQGRYNYGYTF.

The CDR3 sequence: CASSSTSSRDEQFF. The DNA for the CDR3 is TGTGCCAGCAGCTCAACTAGCTCAAGGGATGAGCAGTTCTTC. The V gene is TRBV7-2, the J gene TRBJ2-1, with TRBD2 as a possible D gene (6 bases). CDR1 is SGHTA and CDR2 is FQGNSA in the germline V gene. The V end was cut by 4 bases, the J end by 8 bases, with 15 bases between. This CDR3 has 14 amino acids.

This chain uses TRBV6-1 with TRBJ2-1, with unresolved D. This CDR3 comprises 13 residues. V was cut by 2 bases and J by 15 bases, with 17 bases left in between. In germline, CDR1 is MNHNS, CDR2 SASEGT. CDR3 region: CASSEISILRRFF. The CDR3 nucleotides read TGTGCCAGCAGTGAAATCTCCATCCTAAGGCGGTTCTTC.

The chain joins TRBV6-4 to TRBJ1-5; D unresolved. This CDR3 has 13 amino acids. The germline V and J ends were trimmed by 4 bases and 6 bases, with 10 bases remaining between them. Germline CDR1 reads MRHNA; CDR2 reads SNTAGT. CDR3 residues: CASSASWGQPQHF. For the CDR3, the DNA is TGTGCCAGCAGTGCTTCATGGGGTCAGCCCCAGCATTTT.

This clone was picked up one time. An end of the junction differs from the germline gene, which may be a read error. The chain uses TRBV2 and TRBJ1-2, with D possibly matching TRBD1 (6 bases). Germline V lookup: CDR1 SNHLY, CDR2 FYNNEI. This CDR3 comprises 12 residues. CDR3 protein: CASREGTSGYTF. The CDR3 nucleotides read TGTGCCAGCAGGGAAGGGACATCGGGCTACACCTTC.

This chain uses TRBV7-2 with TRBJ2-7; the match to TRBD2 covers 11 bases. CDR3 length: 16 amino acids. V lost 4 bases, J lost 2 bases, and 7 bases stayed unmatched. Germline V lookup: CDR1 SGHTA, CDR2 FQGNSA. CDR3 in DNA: TGTGCCAGCAGCTCAGCTAGCGGGGGGACCCCCTACGAGCAGTACTTC. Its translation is CASSSASGGTPYEQYF.

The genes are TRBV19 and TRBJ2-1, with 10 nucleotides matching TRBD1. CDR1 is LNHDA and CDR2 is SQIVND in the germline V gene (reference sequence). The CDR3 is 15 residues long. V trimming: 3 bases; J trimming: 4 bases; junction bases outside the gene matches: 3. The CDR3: CASSIQGQGYNEQFF. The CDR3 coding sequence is TGTGCCAGTAGTATTCAGGGACAGGGGTACAATGAGCAGTTCTTC.

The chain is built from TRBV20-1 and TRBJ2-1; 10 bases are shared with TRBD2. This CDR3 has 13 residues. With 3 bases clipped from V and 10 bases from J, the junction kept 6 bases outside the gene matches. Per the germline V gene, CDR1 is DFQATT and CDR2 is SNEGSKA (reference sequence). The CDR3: CSASALAGLEQFF. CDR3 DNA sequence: TGCAGTGCTAGTGCACTAGCGGGGTTGGAGCAGTTCTTC.

DNA of the CDR3: TGTGCCACCCGGGGGTTGGGGAACACTGAAGCTTTCTTT. It yields the protein CATRGLGNTEAFF. The chain couples TRBV18 to TRBJ1-1, with D possibly TRBD1 on 5 matching bases. The germline CDR1 and CDR2 sequences are KGHSH and LQKENI. Trimming took 10 bases from V and 1 from J, leaving 13 bases between them. CDR3 length equals 13 residues. Using reference TRBV18 and TRBJ1-1 for the parts outside the CDR3, the full variable domain is NAGVMQNPRHLVRRRGQEARLRCSPMKGHSHVYWYRQLPEEGLKFMVYLQKENIIDESGMPKERFSAEFPKEGPSILRIQQVVRGDSAAYFCATRGLGNTEAFFGQGTRLTVV.

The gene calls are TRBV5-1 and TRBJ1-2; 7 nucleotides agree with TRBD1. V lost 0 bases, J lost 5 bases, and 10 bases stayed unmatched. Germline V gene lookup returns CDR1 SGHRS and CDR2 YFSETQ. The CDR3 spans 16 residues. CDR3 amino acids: CASSLAPDRLGYGYTF. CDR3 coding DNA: TGCGCCAGCAGCTTGGCCCCGGACAGGTTGGGGTATGGCTACACCTTC.

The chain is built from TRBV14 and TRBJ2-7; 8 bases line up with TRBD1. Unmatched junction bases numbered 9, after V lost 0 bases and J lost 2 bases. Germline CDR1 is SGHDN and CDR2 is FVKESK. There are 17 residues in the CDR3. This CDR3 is CASSQEIVGTGPYEQYF. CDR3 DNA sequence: TGTGCCAGCAGCCAAGAAATAGTCGGGACAGGACCCTACGAGCAGTACTTC.

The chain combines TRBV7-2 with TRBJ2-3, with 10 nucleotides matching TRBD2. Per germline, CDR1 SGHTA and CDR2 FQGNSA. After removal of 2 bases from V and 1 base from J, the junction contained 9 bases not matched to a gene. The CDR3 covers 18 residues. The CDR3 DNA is TGTGCCAGCAGCTTAATCCCAGCGGGGGGGCCGGGCACAGATACGCAGTATTTT. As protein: CASSLIPAGGPGTDTQYF.

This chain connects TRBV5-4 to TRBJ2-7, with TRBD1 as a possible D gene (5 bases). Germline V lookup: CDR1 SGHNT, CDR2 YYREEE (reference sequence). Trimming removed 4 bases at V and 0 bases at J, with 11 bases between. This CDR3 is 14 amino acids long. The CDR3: CASSLDSSSYEQYF. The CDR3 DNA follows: TGTGCCAGCAGCCTAGACAGTAGCTCCTACGAGCAGTACTTC.

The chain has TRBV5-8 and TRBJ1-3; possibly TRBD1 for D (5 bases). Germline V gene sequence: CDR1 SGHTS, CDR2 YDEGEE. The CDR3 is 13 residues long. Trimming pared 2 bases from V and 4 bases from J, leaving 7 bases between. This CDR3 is CASSFRGGNTIYF. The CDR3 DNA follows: TGTGCCAGCAGCTTCCGGGGGGGAAACACCATATATTTT.

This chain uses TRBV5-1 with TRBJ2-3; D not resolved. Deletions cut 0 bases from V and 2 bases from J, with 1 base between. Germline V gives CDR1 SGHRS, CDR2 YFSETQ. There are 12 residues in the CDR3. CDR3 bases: TGCGCCAGCAGCTTGGACACAGATACGCAGTATTTT. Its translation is CASSLDTDTQYF.

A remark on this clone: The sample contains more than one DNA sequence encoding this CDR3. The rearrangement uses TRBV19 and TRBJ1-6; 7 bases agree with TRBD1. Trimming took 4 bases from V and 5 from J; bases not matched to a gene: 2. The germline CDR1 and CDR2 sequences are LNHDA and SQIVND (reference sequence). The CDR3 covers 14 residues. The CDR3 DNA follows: TGTGCCAGTAGTACGGGACAGAATAATTCACCCCTCCACTTT. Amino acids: CASSTGQNNSPLHF. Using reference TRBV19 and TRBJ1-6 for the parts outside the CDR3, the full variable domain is DGGITQSPKYLFRKEGQNVTLSCEQNLNHDAMYWYRQDPGQGLRLIYYSQIVNDFQKGDIAEGYSVSREKKESFPLTVTSAQKNPTAFYLCASSTGQNNSPLHFGNGTRLTVT.